The 24 T cell receptor beta chains presented below share a single source sample, sequenced in a study of beta chain features in type 1 diabetes. The study reverse transcribed the entire isolated RNA, so it sequenced expressed TCRB transcripts. The table came from immunoSEQ multiplex PCR; TCRdb's copy has only in-frame clones and leaves some out. The table lists some 44,000 clones, over 50% of them singletons. Sequencing used Tregs from blood. These receptors were obtained from a woman between 18 and 29 years old in good health.

The chain is built from TRBV28 and TRBJ1-5; 7 nucleotides align to TRBD1. CDR3 length equals 15 residues. The trim removed 5 bases at V and 2 bases at J, leaving 6 bases unmatched. CDR1 MDHEN and CDR2 SYDVKM come from the germline V gene. Here the CDR3 reads CASSPRGTGNQPQHF. DNA for the CDR3: TGTGCCAGCAGTCCGCGAGGGACAGGCAATCAGCCCCAGCATTTT. The full variable domain, completed using reference TRBV28 and TRBJ1-5, is DVKVTQSSRYLVKRTGEKVFLECVQDMDHENMFWYRQDPGLGLRLIYFSYDVKMKEKGDIPEGYSVSREKKERFSLILESASTNQTSMYLCASSPRGTGNQPQHFGDGTRLSIL.

The chain is built from TRBV2 and TRBJ1-5, with unresolved D. This CDR3 has 12 amino acids. Germline V gives CDR1 SNHLY, CDR2 FYNNEI. V was cut by 7 bases and J by 7 bases, with 11 bases left in between. CDR3 region: CASKTRAQPQHF. CDR3 bases: TGTGCCAGCAAAACGCGGGCCCAGCCCCAGCATTTT.

The chain links TRBV5-4 to TRBJ2-3; 7 nucleotides match TRBD2. The length of the CDR3 is 15 residues. V lost 4 bases, J lost 6 bases, and 11 bases stayed unmatched. Germline lookup yields CDR1 SGHNT and CDR2 YYREEE (reference sequence). The CDR3 is CASSHSGRQGDTQYF. The DNA for the CDR3 is TGTGCCAGCAGCCATAGCGGGCGCCAAGGGGATACGCAGTATTTT.

This chain connects TRBV28 to TRBJ2-3; no firm D call. The ends were cut back, 5 bases at V and 0 bases at J, with 18 bases in the middle. Looked up from germline, CDR1 is MDHEN and CDR2 is SYDVKM. The CDR3 is 17 residues long. The DNA for the CDR3 is TGTGCCAGCAGTCCAAGTGCCGCTGGGCCTAGCACAGATACGCAGTATTTT. This sequence encodes CASSPSAAGPSTDTQYF.

The CDR3 here is CASSGGQGANEKLFF. For the CDR3, the DNA is TGTGCCAGCAGTGGGGGACAGGGGGCTAATGAAAAACTGTTTTTT. This chain connects TRBV25-1 to TRBJ1-4, with TRBD1 identical over 11 bases. V lost 4 bases and J lost 3; bases outside the gene matches: 1. The CDR3 has 15 amino acids. Germline CDR1 and CDR2: MGHDK and SYGVNS.

The chain carries TRBV6-1 and TRBJ1-5; D gene unclear. Germline CDR1 reads MNHNS; CDR2 reads SASEGT. The CDR3 consists of 16 residues. The V end lost 2 bases, the J end lost 0 bases, and 11 bases lay between the germline ends. The CDR3 DNA is TGTGCCAGCAGTGAACGGGGTCTTTATAGCAATCAGCCCCAGCATTTT. Protein: CASSERGLYSNQPQHF.

The chain is built from TRBV6-6 and TRBJ1-5, with 7 bases aligning to TRBD1. The CDR3 loop spans 14 amino acids. Per germline, CDR1 MNHNY and CDR2 SVGAGI (reference sequence). V shed 7 bases and J 7 bases; nucleotides not matched to a gene: 10. The CDR3 here is CASTQTGLSQPQHF. The CDR3 DNA sequence: TGTGCCAGCACCCAGACAGGGCTCAGCCAGCCCCAGCATTTT.

This clone was observed once. This chain connects TRBV27 to TRBJ2-3; no firm D call. Germline-derived CDR1 and CDR2 are MNHEY and SMNVEV (reference sequence). V dropped 10 bases and J dropped 0 bases, with 17 bases sitting between them. The CDR3 covers 15 residues. The CDR3 DNA reads as TGTGCCACACGTATCGCGCCTACTAGCACAGATACGCAGTATTTT. Protein sequence: CATRIAPTSTDTQYF.

This chain links TRBV2 with TRBJ1-2; D gene uncertain. Trimming removed 6 bases from V and 3 bases from J, with 14 bases in between. Germline V gives CDR1 SNHLY, CDR2 FYNNEI. This CDR3 is 14 amino acids long. In nucleotides, the CDR3 is TGTGCCAGCAGGGAAACGAGGAACCACTATGGCTACACCTTC. Amino acid sequence: CASRETRNHYGYTF.

The rearrangement joins TRBV6-5 to TRBJ1-3, with D possibly TRBD1 on 6 matching bases. There are 16 residues in the CDR3. Germline V gene lookup returns CDR1 MNHEY and CDR2 SVGAGI. The ends were cut back, 0 bases at V and 2 bases at J, with 11 bases in the middle. The CDR3 here is CASSYSQTGPGNTIYF. CDR3 nucleotides: TGTGCCAGCAGTTACTCTCAGACAGGTCCTGGAAACACCATATATTTT.

The V and J genes are TRBV15 and TRBJ2-1; D unclear. This CDR3 contains 17 residues. Germline V CDR1 and CDR2: LNHNV, YYDKDF (reference sequence). V was shortened by 0 bases and J by 6 bases, with 18 bases between the two germline ends. CDR3 coding DNA: TGTGCCACCAGCAGAGATGAAGGCAGTAGCATGCCCAATGAGCAGTTCTTC. As protein: CATSRDEGSSMPNEQFF.

The chain has TRBV30 and TRBJ1-1; the match to TRBD1 covers 7 bases. Trimming took 4 bases from V and 3 from J; bases not matched to a gene: 5. CDR3 length: 13 amino acids. Per the germline V gene, CDR1 is GTSNPN and CDR2 is SVGIG (reference sequence). The CDR3 sequence is CAWNGQEYTEAFF. The CDR3 nucleotides are TGTGCCTGGAACGGACAGGAATACACTGAAGCTTTCTTT.

The genes are TRBV7-2 and TRBJ2-1; D not certain. Per germline, CDR1 SGHTA and CDR2 FQGNSA. The CDR3 sequence is 13 residues long. V was shortened by 6 bases and J by 8 bases, with 14 bases between the two germline ends. The CDR3 region has the DNA TGTGCCAGCAGATTTGGGCTAAACCATGAGCAGTTCTTC. Amino acid sequence: CASRFGLNHEQFF.

This clone showed up just a few times. This chain links TRBV7-2 with TRBJ2-1, with TRBD2 matching 8 bases. V lost 1 base and J lost 6; bases outside the gene matches: 5. Germline-derived CDR1 and CDR2 are SGHTA and FQGNSA. This CDR3 comprises 15 residues. The CDR3 loop is CASSLVIAGRNEQFF. The CDR3 DNA follows: TGTGCCAGCAGCTTAGTGATAGCGGGACGCAATGAGCAGTTCTTC. Using reference TRBV7-2 and TRBJ2-1 for the parts outside the CDR3, the full variable domain is GAGVSQSPSNKVTEKGKDVELRCDPISGHTALYWYRQSLGQGLEFLIYFQGNSAPDKSGLPSDRFSAERTGGSVSTLTIQRTQQEDSAVYLCASSLVIAGRNEQFFGPGTRLTVL.

The rearrangement links TRBV27 to TRBJ2-7; TRBD1 aligns across 9 bases. Germline V lookup: CDR1 MNHEY, CDR2 SMNVEV (reference sequence). The junction had 8 bases not matched to a gene; V was cut back by 4 bases and J by 4 bases. CDR3 length: 15 amino acids. The CDR3 is CASSSSGTGTYEQYF. DNA of the CDR3: TGTGCCAGCAGTTCCTCCGGGACAGGGACTTACGAGCAGTACTTC.

This chain joins TRBV27 and TRBJ2-5; no firm D call. The tail of the sequence fits TRBJ2-7 better, so the J call may be wrong. Germline V CDR1 and CDR2: MNHEY, SMNVEV (reference sequence). The CDR3 spans 11 residues. The chain's CDR3 is CASSPNYEQYF. As DNA, the CDR3 is TGTGCCAGCAGTCCCAACTACGAGCAGTACTTC.

The J gene is TRBJ1-2, the V gene TRBV6-1; maybe TRBD1 (5 bases). Germline values: CDR1 MNHNS, CDR2 SASEGT. The CDR3 runs 14 residues. The V and J ends lost 7 bases and 8 bases respectively, with 20 bases between them. CDR3 nucleotides: TGTGCCAGCATGGTGGGCAGGGTGGTCGAGGGCTACACCTTC. This encodes CASMVGRVVEGYTF.

This clone is deemed medium-sized. This chain connects TRBV28 to TRBJ1-1, with D tentatively TRBD1 (5 bases). This CDR3 is built from 15 residues. V lost 6 bases to trimming and J lost 4 bases, with 18 bases between them. CDR1 and CDR2 from the germline V gene are MDHEN and SYDVKM. The CDR3 reads CASSLTKGRLTEAFF. The CDR3 nucleotides read TGTGCCAGCAGCCTAACGAAGGGGAGGCTCACTGAAGCTTTCTTT.

This sequence joins TRBV5-1 and TRBJ1-1; 8 nucleotides line up with TRBD1. Germline V lookup: CDR1 SGHRS, CDR2 YFSETQ. J was trimmed by 1 base and V by 1 base; bases with no gene match: 6. CDR3 size: 16 residues. DNA of the CDR3: TGCGCCAGCAGCTTGTGGGCAGGGGGCGGGAACACTGAAGCTTTCTTT. Its translation is CASSLWAGGGNTEAFF.

The CDR3 spells CSVTTGQGGTEQYF. The CDR3 nucleotides read TGCAGCGTCACCACTGGACAGGGAGGCACCGAGCAGTACTTC. The chain is built from TRBV29-1 and TRBJ2-7; 8 bases are shared with TRBD1. The V gene's germline CDR1 is SQVTM and CDR2 ANQGSEA. V was clipped by 6 bases and J by 6 bases; unmatched bases: 13. The CDR3 contains 14 residues.

About this clone itself: Other nucleotide sequences from this sample produce the same CDR3. The J gene is TRBJ1-4, the V gene TRBV29-1, with D possibly being TRBD1 (5 bases). The germline gives CDR1 SQVTM, CDR2 ANQGSEA. V was shortened by 6 bases and J by 0 bases, with 11 bases between the two germline ends. The CDR3 is made up of 14 amino acids. The CDR3 DNA is TGCAGCGTCAGCGACAGTGCAACTAATGAAAAACTGTTTTTT. Translating gives CSVSDSATNEKLFF.

CDR3 bases: TGTGCCAGCACTCAGGGGAGCGTGGGCTACACCTTC. It is translated as CASTQGSVGYTF. The V and J genes are TRBV2 and TRBJ1-2, with TRBD1 as a possible D gene (6 bases). Trimming took off 7 bases at V and 8 bases at J, with 14 bases between the two ends. This CDR3 comprises 12 residues. The germline CDR1 and CDR2 sequences are SNHLY and FYNNEI.

The rearrangement uses TRBV27 and TRBJ1-5, with D unresolved. There are 15 residues in the CDR3. Looked up from germline, CDR1 is MNHEY and CDR2 is SMNVEV (reference sequence). Trimming stripped 5 bases from V and 5 bases from J, with 16 bases between. The CDR3 spells CASSPGEGRDQPQHF. The CDR3 DNA reads TGTGCCAGCAGTCCTGGTGAGGGTCGGGATCAGCCCCAGCATTTT.

This chain joins TRBV4-1 and TRBJ2-5; 10 bases align to TRBD1. CDR1 is MGHRA and CDR2 is YSYEKL in the germline V gene. The CDR3 runs 18 residues. J gave up 2 bases and V 1 base, and 10 bases lay outside the gene matches. The CDR3 loop is CASSQATSGTGEQETQYF. For the CDR3, the DNA is TGCGCCAGCAGCCAAGCCACGTCCGGGACAGGGGAACAAGAGACCCAGTACTTC.